The clone carrying this TCR beta chain was found once. The antigen is unknown. The record originates from a study of long-term antiretroviral therapy in people with HIV. Points from the study as a whole: Viral resistance, ART adherence and therapy changes all lacked available data. Diversity remained lower than transplant donor controls, even though it increased after ART. Repertoires looked antigen-experienced, with only a slight naive shift after ART.

Every specimen provided roughly 0.95-11 million cryopreserved PBMC before DNA extraction took place. The germline V gene has CDR1 SNHLY and CDR2 FYNNEI. The germline V and J ends were trimmed by 6 bases and 4 bases, with 10 bases remaining between them. The CDR3 has 13 amino acids. Run at survey level, the immunoSEQ assay was version v3.0. Profiling relied on immunoSEQ multiplex PCR, and the TCRdb table lists in-frame clones only, not all of them. The sample includes over 40,000 clones, about 94% of them seen just once. This TCR came from a man under 40 with HIV. The rearrangement links TRBV2 to TRBJ1-5, with D unresolved. Source: unsorted PBMCs, taken approximately 9.5 years after starting antiretroviral therapy. The CDR3 loop reads CASRREENQPQHF. CDR3 DNA sequence: TGTGCCAGCAGAAGGGAAGAGAATCAGCCCCAGCATTTT.